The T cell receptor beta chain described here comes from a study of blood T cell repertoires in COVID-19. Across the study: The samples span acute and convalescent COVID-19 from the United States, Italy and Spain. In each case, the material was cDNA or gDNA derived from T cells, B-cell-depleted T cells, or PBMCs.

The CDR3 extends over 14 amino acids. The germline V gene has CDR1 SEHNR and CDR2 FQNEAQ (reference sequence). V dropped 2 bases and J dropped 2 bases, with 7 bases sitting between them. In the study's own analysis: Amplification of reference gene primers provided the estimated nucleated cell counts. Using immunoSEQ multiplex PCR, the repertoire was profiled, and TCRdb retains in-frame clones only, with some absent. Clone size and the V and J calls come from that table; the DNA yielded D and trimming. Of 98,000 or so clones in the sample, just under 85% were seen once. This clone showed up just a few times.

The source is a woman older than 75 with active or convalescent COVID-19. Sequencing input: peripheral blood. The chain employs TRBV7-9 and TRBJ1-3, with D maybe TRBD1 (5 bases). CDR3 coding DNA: TGTGCCAGCAGCTTATTAGGGGCTGGAAACACCATATATTTT. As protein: CASSLLGAGNTIYF.